This T cell receptor (beta chain) stems from a study of molecular identifiers for immune sequencing clone quantification. The CDR3 runs 16 residues. V was shortened by 6 bases and J by 2 bases, with 19 bases between the two germline ends. CDR1 and CDR2 (germline): MNHNY, SVGAGI (reference sequence). Naive CD8 library inputs spanned about 19,000 to 1,000,000 sorted cells and 10%, 30% or 50% RNA. TCRdb re-analysed the PCR reads in MiXCR, keeping a single row per CDR3 protein. The sample includes 600,000 to 650,000 distinct CDR3 sequences, approximately 20% of them seen just once. This clonotype was counted many times.

The specimen was naive CD8+ T cells from blood, with Jurkat cell RNA spiked in. The subset here: FACS-sorted CD8+CD4-CCR7+CD45RA+ naive T cells. This TCR was sampled from a human donor in good health. Some libraries in this study had Jurkat cell RNA spiked in. The V and J genes are TRBV6-6 and TRBJ1-2; a possible D gene is TRBD1 (6 bases). DNA of the CDR3: TGTGCCAGCAGCAACCCAGCAGGGACATTCAACTATGGCTACACCTTC. This codes for CASSNPAGTFNYGYTF.